This T cell receptor beta chain originates from a study of blood T cells in healthy people across ages. A J-beta primer mix and a sample-barcoded 5' primer were used in a second PCR of about 7 to 12 cycles. Via MiXCR, TCRdb re-called the 5' RACE reads, giving one row per CDR3 protein. The repertoire holds around 1.7 million distinct CDR3 sequences, with about 30% as singletons. Germline loops: CDR1 SGHRS, CDR2 YFSETQ. CDR3 length: 15 residues. V lost 3 bases and J lost 1; bases outside the gene matches: 6. The source material was blood. This receptor was taken from a woman aged 25-40 years in good health. The gene calls are TRBV5-1 and TRBJ1-1; 7 bases align to TRBD1. The CDR3, as DNA: TGCGCCAGCAGCTCCTCACAGGGGCGGAACACTGAAGCTTTCTTT. This translates into CASSSSQGRNTEAFF.